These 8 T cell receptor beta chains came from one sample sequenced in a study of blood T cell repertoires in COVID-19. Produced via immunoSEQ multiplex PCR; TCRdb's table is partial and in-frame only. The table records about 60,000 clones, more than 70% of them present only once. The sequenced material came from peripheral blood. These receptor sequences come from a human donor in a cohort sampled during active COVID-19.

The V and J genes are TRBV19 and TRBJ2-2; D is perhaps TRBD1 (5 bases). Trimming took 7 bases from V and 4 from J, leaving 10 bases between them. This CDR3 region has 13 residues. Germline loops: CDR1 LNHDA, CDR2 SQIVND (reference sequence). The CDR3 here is CASNGATTGELFF. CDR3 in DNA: TGTGCCAGTAATGGGGCGACCACCGGGGAGCTGTTTTTT.

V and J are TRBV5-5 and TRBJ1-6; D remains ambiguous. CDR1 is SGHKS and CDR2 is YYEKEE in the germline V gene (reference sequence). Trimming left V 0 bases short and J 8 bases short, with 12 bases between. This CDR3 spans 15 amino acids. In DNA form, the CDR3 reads TGTGCCAGCAGCTTGGTGCCGGGAGGCTATTCACCCCTCCACTTT. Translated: CASSLVPGGYSPLHF.

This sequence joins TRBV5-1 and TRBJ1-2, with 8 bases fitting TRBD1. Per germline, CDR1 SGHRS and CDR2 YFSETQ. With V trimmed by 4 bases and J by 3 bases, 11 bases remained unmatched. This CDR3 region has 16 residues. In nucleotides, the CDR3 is TGCGCCAGCAGCCCGACAGGGGTAAGGAAGGACTATGGCTACACCTTC. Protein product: CASSPTGVRKDYGYTF.

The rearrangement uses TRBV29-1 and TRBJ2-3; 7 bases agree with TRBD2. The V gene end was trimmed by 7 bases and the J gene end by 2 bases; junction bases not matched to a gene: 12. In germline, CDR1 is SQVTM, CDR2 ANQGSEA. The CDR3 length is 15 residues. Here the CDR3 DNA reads TGCAGCGCCTCACGACAGCGGGGAAACACAGATACGCAGTATTTT. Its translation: CSASRQRGNTDTQYF.

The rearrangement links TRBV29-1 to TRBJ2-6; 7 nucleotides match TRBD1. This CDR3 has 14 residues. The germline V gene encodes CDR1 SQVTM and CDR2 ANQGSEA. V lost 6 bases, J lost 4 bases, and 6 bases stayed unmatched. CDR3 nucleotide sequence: TGCAGCGTGGGGGACAGTCCAGGGGCCAACGTCCTGACTTTC. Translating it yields CSVGDSPGANVLTF.

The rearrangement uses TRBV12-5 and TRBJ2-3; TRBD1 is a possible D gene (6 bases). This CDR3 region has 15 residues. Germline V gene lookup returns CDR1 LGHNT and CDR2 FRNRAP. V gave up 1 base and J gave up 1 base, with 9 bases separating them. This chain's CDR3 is CASGLGRQGTDTQYF. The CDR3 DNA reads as TGTGCTAGTGGTTTGGGCCGACAGGGCACAGATACGCAGTATTTT.

The CDR3 protein is CASSPPPGSNTEAFF. The CDR3 nucleotides read TGTGCCAGCTCACCACCGCCAGGATCGAACACTGAAGCTTTCTTT. The chain has TRBV18 and TRBJ1-1; D is undetermined. CDR1 and CDR2 (germline): KGHSH, LQKENI. The length of the CDR3 is 15 residues. V was clipped by 0 bases and J by 1 base, with 9 bases between them. Drawing the rest from reference TRBV18 and TRBJ1-1, the complete variable domain is NAGVMQNPRHLVRRRGQEARLRCSPMKGHSHVYWYRQLPEEGLKFMVYLQKENIIDESGMPKERFSAEFPKEGPSILRIQQVVRGDSAAYFCASSPPPGSNTEAFFGQGTRLTVV.

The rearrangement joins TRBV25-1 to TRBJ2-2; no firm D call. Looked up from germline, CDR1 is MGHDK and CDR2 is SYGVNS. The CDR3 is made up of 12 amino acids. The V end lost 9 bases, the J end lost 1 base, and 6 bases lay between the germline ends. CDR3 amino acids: CASGRNTGELFF. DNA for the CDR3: TGTGCCAGTGGCAGGAACACCGGGGAGCTGTTTTTT.